These T cell receptor beta chains were read from a single sample in a study of identical twins. TCRdb ran MiXCR on the 5' RACE reads and lists one entry per CDR3 protein. The top ten clones hold approximately 1.5% of a sample with some 600,000 distinct CDR3 sequences, 7.1% of them seen once. These data also formed part of another study, on yellow fever vaccine responses in identical twins.

The sample comprised PBMCs. These receptors all stem from a woman between 18 and 30 years old in good health. Each CDR3 is given with its conserved first and last residue. A D gene is named only where the DNA matches it firmly. Clone size appears in some rows only: once, few, many, or a class for an expanded clone.

v_gene	j_gene	abundance	d_gene	CDR3nt	CDR3aa
TRBV9	TRBJ2-1	many	TRBD2	TGTGCCAGCAGCGCCACTAGCGGGACTTACAATGAGCAGTTCTTC	CASSATSGTYNEQFF
TRBV3-1	TRBJ2-5	NA	TRBD2	TGTGCCAGCAGCTCCAGAGGGGAGGGGGAGACCCAGTACTTC	CASSSRGEGETQYF
TRBV6-5	TRBJ1-1	NA	NA	TGTGCCAGCAGTTACGGACTGAGTTTAAGCACTGAAGCTTTCTTT	CASSYGLSLSTEAFF
TRBV6-5	TRBJ2-1	many	NA	TGTGCCAGCAGTTACTCGAAACCCTACGGGAGTCACGATGAGCAGTTCTTC	CASSYSKPYGSHDEQFF
TRBV18	TRBJ2-1	few	NA	TGTGCCAGCTCACCACCTCAGCTTTCGGGGTCCTACAATGAGCAGTTCTTC	CASSPPQLSGSYNEQFF
TRBV20-1	TRBJ2-3	NA	NA	TGCAGTGCTAGAGGAGGGAGCAGAAGCACAGATACGCAGTATTTT	CSARGGSRSTDTQYF
TRBV20-1	TRBJ2-1	NA	TRBD2	TGCAGTGCTAGAAATCGGGAGGGCCTTTATGAGCAGTTCTTC	CSARNREGLYEQFF
TRBV12-3/TRBV12-4	TRBJ1-2	few	NA	TGTGCCAGCAGGGGGCAGAACTATGGCTACACCTTC	CASRGQNYGYTF
TRBV5-1	TRBJ2-5	few	NA	TGCGCCAGCAGCTTGGGTTCGGTGAAAGAGACCCAGTACTTC	CASSLGSVKETQYF
TRBV27	TRBJ2-1	NA	NA	TGTGCCAGCAGTTTTAACGGCAGGGCCAGTGAGCAGTTCTTC	CASSFNGRASEQFF
TRBV28	TRBJ1-5	many	NA	TGTGCCAGCAGACGTCCGGGACCGGTCGCCAATCAGCCCCAGCATTTT	CASRRPGPVANQPQHF
TRBV4-2	TRBJ2-5	few	TRBD2	TGTGCCAGCAGCCAAGTAGGTCAAGCGGGGGAGACCCAGTACTTC	CASSQVGQAGETQYF
TRBV2	TRBJ1-5	many	NA	TGTGCCAGCAGTGATATGGGAGGTTATCAGCCCCAGCATTTT	CASSDMGGYQPQHF
TRBV5-1	TRBJ2-2	few	TRBD1	TGCGCCAGCAGCTTGGAAGGGGGCGATCTCACCGGGGAGCTGTTTTTT	CASSLEGGDLTGELFF
TRBV2	TRBJ2-3	few	NA	TGTGCCAGCAGTGAATTTCACAGTAGCACAGATACGCAGTATTTT	CASSEFHSSTDTQYF
TRBV24-1	TRBJ1-2	many	TRBD1	TGTGCCACCAGTGATATGACAGGGGGCTCCCAGGGCTACACCTTC	CATSDMTGGSQGYTF
TRBV11-2	TRBJ2-6	few	NA	TGTGCCAGCAGCACCCGAACAGGGCCCATAGGGTTTGGCTCTGGGGCCAACGTCCTGACTTTC	CASSTRTGPIGFGSGANVLTF
TRBV20-1	TRBJ2-1	many	TRBD2	TGCAGTGCTAGACCCCTAGCGGGCCCCAGGGATGAGCAGTTCTTC	CSARPLAGPRDEQFF
TRBV12-3/TRBV12-4	TRBJ2-7	few	TRBD2	TGTGCCAGCAGTTCTAGCGGGAGGAAACATTCGAGGGAGCAGTACTTC	CASSSSGRKHSREQYF
TRBV7-2	TRBJ2-1	NA	TRBD2	TGTGCCAGCAGCTTTTTCGGGACTAGCGGGATAAATGAGCAGTTCTTC	CASSFFGTSGINEQFF
TRBV5-1	TRBJ1-6	NA	TRBD1	TGCGCCAGCAGCTGGGACAGTGGACGGGGTAATTCACCCCTCCACTTT	CASSWDSGRGNSPLHF
TRBV29-1	TRBJ2-1	NA	TRBD2	TGCAGCGTCTACTCTAGCGGGAGGCCTTACAATGAGCAGTTCTTC	CSVYSSGRPYNEQFF
TRBV24-1	TRBJ2-1	many	NA	TGTGCCACCAGTGATTACGGACCCGGGTCGGATGAGCAGTTCTTC	CATSDYGPGSDEQFF
TRBV27	TRBJ2-2	many	NA	TGTGCCAGCAGTTACTCCACAGGGTCTACCGGGGAGCTGTTTTTT	CASSYSTGSTGELFF
TRBV11-2	TRBJ1-5	NA	NA	TGTGCCAGCAGCTTACAAGGAGGTCGGGCACTCGTTAGCAATCAGCCCCAGCATTTT	CASSLQGGRALVSNQPQHF
TRBV6-1	TRBJ2-2	NA	NA	TGTGCCAGCAGTGTGCAGGTCACCGGGGAGCTGTTTTTT	CASSVQVTGELFF
TRBV5-1	TRBJ2-1	many	TRBD2	TGCGCCAGCAGCTTGGAAGGCGGGAGGTACAATGAGCAGTTCTTC	CASSLEGGRYNEQFF
TRBV12-3/TRBV12-4	TRBJ2-7	many	TRBD1	TGTGCCAGCAGCTTAGGGACAGGGGGCTACGAGCAGTACTTC	CASSLGTGGYEQYF
TRBV14	TRBJ1-2	few	TRBD1	TGTGCCAGCAGCCAAGATGTCGGGGACAGGAGAGACTATGGCTACACCTTC	CASSQDVGDRRDYGYTF
TRBV5-1	TRBJ2-3	NA	TRBD1	TGCGCCAGCAGCTCGCGACAGGGCTCAGATACGCAGTATTTT	CASSSRQGSDTQYF
TRBV10-3	TRBJ2-7	NA	NA	TGTGCCATCGGACCCGGGGCCGAGCAGTACTTC	CAIGPGAEQYF
TRBV4-2	TRBJ2-5	many	NA	TGTGCCAGCAGCCGGACATACCAAGAGACCCAGTACTTC	CASSRTYQETQYF
TRBV7-2	TRBJ1-4	many	TRBD1	TGTGCCAGCAGCTCTCGGGACAGGGGTGAAAAACTGTTTTTT	CASSSRDRGEKLFF
TRBV4-1	TRBJ2-1	many	NA	TGCGCCAGCAGCCAAGAAGGAGGTGCGTCAGGACGGTACAATGAGCAGTTCTTC	CASSQEGGASGRYNEQFF
TRBV7-9	TRBJ2-3	many	NA	TGTGCCAGCAGCTTTCGACGGAGCAATGATACGCAGTATTTT	CASSFRRSNDTQYF
TRBV20-1	TRBJ2-2	NA	NA	TGCTGTGCTAGAGATTATAGACTAGTAAACACCGGGGAGCTGTTTTTT	CCARDYRLVNTGELFF
TRBV20-1	TRBJ2-3	NA	TRBD2	TGCAGTGCTAGAGGGGGAGGGACCACAGATACGCAGTATTTT	CSARGGGTTDTQYF
TRBV5-6	TRBJ1-1	NA	NA	TGTGCCAGCAGCCATCAGGACGGGTGGGCTTTCTTT	CASSHQDGWAFF
TRBV9	TRBJ1-2	NA	NA	TGTGCCAGCAGCGTTGCCGGGACCCTGGAAGGCTACACCTTC	CASSVAGTLEGYTF
TRBV15	TRBJ2-7	NA	TRBD2	TGTGCCACCAGCAGAGAGCCGGGGATAGCGGGAACCTACGAGCAGTACTTC	CATSREPGIAGTYEQYF
TRBV7-2	TRBJ2-7	few	TRBD1	TGTGCCAGCAGCCCCGCACCCGGGACAGGACCCTCCTACGAGCAGTACTTC	CASSPAPGTGPSYEQYF
TRBV14	TRBJ1-6	few	NA	TGTGCCAGCAGCCAAGTTCAGGAATATAATTCACCCCTCCACTTT	CASSQVQEYNSPLHF
TRBV4-1	TRBJ2-2	NA	TRBD1	TGCGCCAGCAGCTCAAGACAGGGGTCGAACACCGGGGAGCTGTTTTTT	CASSSRQGSNTGELFF
TRBV3-1	TRBJ1-1	many	NA	TGTGCCAGCAGCCAGACAGTGCCGAACACTGAAGCTTTCTTT	CASSQTVPNTEAFF
TRBV9	TRBJ2-3	NA	NA	TGTGCCAGCAGCGTAGGTTTCAGGGATGGCACAGATACGCAGTATTTT	CASSVGFRDGTDTQYF
TRBV7-9	TRBJ2-2	many	NA	TGTGCCAGCAGCTTAGAAGACGTCGCCGGGGAGCTGTTTTTT	CASSLEDVAGELFF
TRBV5-6	TRBJ1-6	few	NA	TGTGCCAGCAGCCGACAAGATTCACCCCTCCACTTT	CASSRQDSPLHF
TRBV28	TRBJ1-1	few	NA	TGTGCCAGCAGTTTATTCCGGGTGGGGAGAATTGAAGCTTTCTTT	CASSLFRVGRIEAFF